A selection of T cell receptor beta chains follows, all from one sample in a study of OX40 agonist ivuxolimab in advanced cancers. Assay used: immunoSEQ multiplex PCR; TCRdb lists only in-frame clones, some missing. The sample yields 70,000 or so clones, about 83% seen once. The source was CD4+ or CD8+ T cells sorted from blood, collected in a trial of the OX40 agonist ivuxolimab. The receptors come from an adult with an advanced solid tumor such as melanoma, head and neck, liver or kidney cancer. The conserved cysteine and the conserved F or W are not part of the CDR3 here. Clone size is shown for a subset of rows, as once, few, many or a class of expanded clone.

v_gene: TRBV13; j_gene: TRBJ2-3; abundance: .; CDR3aa: ASSSGQVDTQY
v_gene: TRBV7-3; j_gene: TRBJ2-7; abundance: .; CDR3aa: ASSFKSGEQY
v_gene: TRBV6-5; j_gene: TRBJ2-7; abundance: .; CDR3aa: ASSYSGQYEQY
v_gene: TRBV7-6; j_gene: TRBJ1-1; abundance: few; CDR3aa: ASSLGTSGGFGLNTEAF
v_gene: TRBV30; j_gene: TRBJ1-6; abundance: .; CDR3aa: ACRRLSYNSPLH
v_gene: TRBV6-5; j_gene: TRBJ1-2; abundance: few; CDR3aa: ASSYSAVYGYT
v_gene: TRBV4-3; j_gene: TRBJ2-7; abundance: .; CDR3aa: ASSQEVWRDEQY
v_gene: TRBV21-1; j_gene: TRBJ2-2; abundance: .; CDR3aa: ASSIKFSGTENTGELF
v_gene: TRBV6-6; j_gene: TRBJ2-7; abundance: .; CDR3aa: ASSYLADYEQY
v_gene: TRBV10-3; j_gene: TRBJ1-1; abundance: .; CDR3aa: AISEGGWTPEAF
v_gene: TRBV7-2; j_gene: TRBJ2-3; abundance: .; CDR3aa: ASSLARGGDTQY
v_gene: TRBV6-6; j_gene: TRBJ2-1; abundance: once; CDR3aa: ASSPGTRRYNEQF
v_gene: TRBV7-2; j_gene: TRBJ2-7; abundance: .; CDR3aa: ASSLAGGLSEQY
v_gene: TRBV5-6; j_gene: TRBJ2-5; abundance: .; CDR3aa: ASSLSSETQY
v_gene: TRBV2; j_gene: TRBJ2-7; abundance: large; CDR3aa: ASSLAGEQY
v_gene: TRBV28; j_gene: TRBJ1-2; abundance: .; CDR3aa: ASSKRDSHFRGYT
v_gene: TRBV18; j_gene: TRBJ2-2; abundance: .; CDR3aa: ASSWVRDTGELF
v_gene: TRBV7-7; j_gene: TRBJ2-3; abundance: .; CDR3aa: ASSFLGSVDTQY
v_gene: TRBV18; j_gene: TRBJ2-7; abundance: .; CDR3aa: ASSPNRQGAAYEQY
v_gene: TRBV27; j_gene: TRBJ1-6; abundance: few; CDR3aa: ASSLAWGLNSPLH
v_gene: TRBV6-5; j_gene: TRBJ2-7; abundance: .; CDR3aa: ASSLAGYEQY
v_gene: TRBV28; j_gene: TRBJ1-2; abundance: .; CDR3aa: ASSPPDRVGYT
v_gene: TRBV14; j_gene: TRBJ2-7; abundance: .; CDR3aa: ASSQEQRTSGSPHEQY
v_gene: TRBV30; j_gene: TRBJ1-3; abundance: .; CDR3aa: AWGISPIY